This T cell receptor (beta chain) was captured in a study of T cells in Graves' hyperthyroidism and ophthalmopathy. At least ten counts were recorded for this clonotype. The antigen is not known. Study-wide findings and caveats: A model of 13 V-J features distinguished ophthalmopathy from stable hyperthyroidism.

The CDR3 length is 15 residues. V lost 8 bases and J 2 bases, leaving 16 bases between the germline ends. Germline V gene data show CDR1 as LGHDT and CDR2 as YNNKEL (reference sequence). What was amplified from RNA transcripts were TCR beta CDR3 regions. First-round RT-PCR of the TCR CDR3 relied on the HTBI primer set. TCRdb redid the calling of the multiplex PCR reads with MiXCR, one entry per CDR3 protein. The sample has over 300,000 distinct CDR3 sequences, approximately 15% seen once. Sequencing was performed on blood. The rearrangement links TRBV3-1 to TRBJ2-4; a possible D gene is TRBD1 (6 bases). The sequence derives from a woman aged 55-70 years with Graves' hyperthyroidism. The CDR3 reads CASGESGVTKNIQYF. As DNA, the CDR3 is TGTGCCAGCGGGGAATCAGGGGTGACCAAAAACATTCAGTACTTC. The full variable domain, in which reference TRBV3-1 and TRBJ2-4 provide the parts outside the CDR3, is DTAVSQTPKYLVTQMGNDKSIKCEQNLGHDTMYWYKQDSKKFLKIMFSYNNKELIINETVPNRFSPKSPDKAHLNLHINSLELGDSAVYFCASGESGVTKNIQYFGAGTRLSVL.